This is a list of T cell receptor beta chains from one sample in a study of cytomegalovirus exposure and HLA in healthy donors. Method: immunoSEQ multiplex PCR; TCRdb's copy keeps in-frame clones and lacks some. The table includes about 190,000 clones, about 83% detected once. The sequencing sample was made of PBMCs. The receptors originated from a woman in her thirties in good health and CMV-seropositive. Each CDR3 is given with its conserved first and last residue. Each record gives: J gene, D gene, V gene, clone size, CDR3 DNA, CDR3 protein. A D gene is named only where the DNA matches it firmly. Some rows have no size entry. The others give once, few or many, or a class for an expanded clone.

J: TRBJ2-7; D: NA; V: TRBV4-2; size: NA; DNA: TGTGCCAGCAGCCCAGAACACGACGGGTTGGCCTTTGGAACCTACGAGCAGTACTTC; CDR3: CASSPEHDGLAFGTYEQYF
J: TRBJ2-1; D: TRBD1; V: TRBV7-6; size: NA; DNA: TGTGCCAGCAGCCGGCGGACAGGGTCAAATGAGCAGTTCTTC; CDR3: CASSRRTGSNEQFF
J: TRBJ1-5; D: NA; V: TRBV5-6; size: NA; DNA: TGTGCCAGCAGCTTGTGGCAGGTCCGAAATCAGCCCCAGCATTTT; CDR3: CASSLWQVRNQPQHF
J: TRBJ2-1; D: NA; V: TRBV5-6; size: NA; DNA: TGTGCCAGCGCATCACCCGGGACTGATGAGCAGTTCTTC; CDR3: CASASPGTDEQFF
J: TRBJ1-3; D: NA; V: TRBV7-9; size: once; DNA: TGTTCCAGCAGCTTAGATTTCCTTGACACCATATATTTT; CDR3: CSSSLDFLDTIYF
J: TRBJ1-1; D: NA; V: TRBV4-1; size: NA; DNA: TGCGCCAGCAGCCCCGGACAGAACACTGAAGCTTTCTTT; CDR3: CASSPGQNTEAFF
J: TRBJ1-4; D: NA; V: TRBV19; size: NA; DNA: TGTGCCAGTAGTTCGAGGGGGATTGCTGAAAAACTGTTTTTT; CDR3: CASSSRGIAEKLFF
J: TRBJ2-1; D: NA; V: TRBV19; size: NA; DNA: TGTGCCAGTAGTACCACTCGGTCCGTGGAGCAGTTCTTC; CDR3: CASSTTRSVEQFF
J: TRBJ2-7; D: NA; V: TRBV6-6; size: NA; DNA: TGTGCCAGCACCCGGGAGAGGGGGCTCTACGAGCAGTACTTC; CDR3: CASTRERGLYEQYF
J: TRBJ2-7; D: NA; V: TRBV5-1; size: NA; DNA: TGCGCCAGCAGTTCAGGCGGGCGGTACGAGCAGTACTTC; CDR3: CASSSGGRYEQYF
J: TRBJ2-5; D: NA; V: TRBV21-1; size: few; DNA: TGTGCCAGCAGCAATCCGGGACTAGGAGGGGAGACCCAGTACTTC; CDR3: CASSNPGLGGETQYF
J: TRBJ1-2; D: TRBD1; V: TRBV7-9; size: NA; DNA: TGTGCCAGCAGCTTAACGGGACAGGGCCGGGATGGCTACACCTTC; CDR3: CASSLTGQGRDGYTF
J: TRBJ2-1; D: NA; V: TRBV19; size: few; DNA: TGTGCCAGTAGAGACAGGCCTGGCGGCTACAATGAGCAGTTCTTC; CDR3: CASRDRPGGYNEQFF
J: TRBJ2-5; D: NA; V: TRBV6-5; size: NA; DNA: TGTGCCAGCAGTTGGTCCCAGGGCCCCAGGACCCAGTACTTC; CDR3: CASSWSQGPRTQYF
J: TRBJ2-7; D: NA; V: TRBV2; size: NA; DNA: TGTGGACAAATATGGGAGAACGAGCAGTACTTC; CDR3: CGQIWENEQYF
J: TRBJ2-2; D: NA; V: TRBV5-1; size: NA; DNA: TGCGCCAGCAGCCCCTTGAGGCAGGGGAATAGTAACACCGGGGAGCTGTTTTTT; CDR3: CASSPLRQGNSNTGELFF
J: TRBJ2-7; D: TRBD1; V: TRBV29-1; size: NA; DNA: TGCAGCGTTGTAATAGGGGGCCTCTACGAGCAGTACTTC; CDR3: CSVVIGGLYEQYF
J: TRBJ2-1; D: TRBD2; V: TRBV13; size: once; DNA: TGTGCCAGCAGTCGGAGAGCGGGAGGGCCGGATGGTGAGCAGTTCTTC; CDR3: CASSRRAGGPDGEQFF
J: TRBJ1-3; D: TRBD1; V: TRBV7-3; size: few; DNA: TGTGCCAGCAGCCAAACAGGGGGTGCTGGAAACACCATATATTTT; CDR3: CASSQTGGAGNTIYF
J: TRBJ2-3; D: TRBD2; V: TRBV2; size: NA; DNA: TGTGCCAGCAGGGCCTTACTAGCGGGAGGCCCAGATACGCAGTATTTT; CDR3: CASRALLAGGPDTQYF
J: TRBJ2-3; D: TRBD1; V: TRBV11-3; size: once; DNA: TGTGCCAGCAGCCCCCGGACAGGGCAGGCAGATACGCAGTATTTT; CDR3: CASSPRTGQADTQYF
J: TRBJ1-5; D: TRBD1; V: TRBV7-9; size: NA; DNA: TGTGCCAGCAGCTTAGTTTGGGACAGGGGGGCTAGCAATCAGCCCCAGCATTTT; CDR3: CASSLVWDRGASNQPQHF
J: TRBJ1-2; D: NA; V: TRBV7-8; size: NA; DNA: TGTGCCAGCAGCTTAATGGGAGGGGGCTATGGCTACACCTTC; CDR3: CASSLMGGGYGYTF
J: TRBJ1-1; D: TRBD1; V: TRBV5-1; size: NA; DNA: TGCGCCAGCAGCTGGGCCGGGACAGACACTGAAGCTTTCTTT; CDR3: CASSWAGTDTEAFF
J: TRBJ2-1; D: TRBD2; V: TRBV29-1; size: NA; DNA: TGCAGCGTTGAAGGGCTAGCGGGGGGTTCGGGCTACAATGAGCAGTTCTTC; CDR3: CSVEGLAGGSGYNEQFF
J: TRBJ2-1; D: TRBD1; V: TRBV7-3; size: NA; DNA: TGTGCCAGCAGCTTAAAACCCCCCCATCGGACAGGGTACCCCGGCAGAGAGCAGTTCTTC; CDR3: CASSLKPPHRTGYPGREQFF
J: TRBJ2-2; D: TRBD1; V: TRBV5-1; size: NA; DNA: TGCGCCAGCAGCACTGGACAGGGGGCCGGGGAGCTGTTTTTT; CDR3: CASSTGQGAGELFF
J: TRBJ1-1; D: TRBD1; V: TRBV28; size: once; DNA: TGTGCCAGCAGTTTGGGACAGGGGATGACTTTCTTT; CDR3: CASSLGQGMTFF
J: TRBJ2-1; D: NA; V: TRBV28; size: NA; DNA: TGTGCCAGCCGACACATCGCCAACTCCTACAATGAGCAGTTCTTC; CDR3: CASRHIANSYNEQFF
J: TRBJ2-1; D: NA; V: TRBV28; size: NA; DNA: TGTGCCAGCCTTCGGCGGGGAAAGGGCTCCTACAATGAGCAGTTCTTC; CDR3: CASLRRGKGSYNEQFF
J: TRBJ2-3; D: NA; V: TRBV7-3; size: once; DNA: TGTGCCAGCAGCTGGGGCGCCTCAGATACGCAGTATTTT; CDR3: CASSWGASDTQYF
J: TRBJ2-5; D: NA; V: TRBV5-5; size: NA; DNA: TGTGCCAGCAGCCCATCCCTTTGGGGCACAGAGACCCAGTACTTC; CDR3: CASSPSLWGTETQYF
J: TRBJ2-2; D: TRBD1; V: TRBV5-1; size: NA; DNA: TGCGCCAGCAGCCTGGGACAGGGCAACACCGGGGAGCTGTTTTTT; CDR3: CASSLGQGNTGELFF
J: TRBJ1-5; D: NA; V: TRBV13; size: NA; DNA: TGTGCCAGCAGCTTACTTCCTCAGCCCCAGCATTTT; CDR3: CASSLLPQPQHF
J: TRBJ2-5; D: NA; V: TRBV20-1; size: once; DNA: TGCAGTGCTAGCAAAGAGACCCAGTACTTC; CDR3: CSASKETQYF
J: TRBJ2-1; D: TRBD2; V: TRBV9; size: NA; DNA: TGTGCCAGCAGCTCATCGGGTAGCGGGATAGGCAATGAGCAGTTCTTC; CDR3: CASSSSGSGIGNEQFF
J: TRBJ1-1; D: NA; V: TRBV7-9; size: NA; DNA: TGTTCCAGCAGCTTAGGTCAGGGGAATACTGAAGCTTTCTTT; CDR3: CSSSLGQGNTEAFF
J: TRBJ2-1; D: TRBD2; V: TRBV27; size: NA; DNA: TGTGCCAGCGGAAGGACTAGCTCCAATGAGCAGTTCTTC; CDR3: CASGRTSSNEQFF
J: TRBJ2-3; D: NA; V: TRBV7-9; size: NA; DNA: TGTGCCAGCAGCCCTAGGGAGAGACAGGCTGATACGCAGTATTTT; CDR3: CASSPRERQADTQYF
J: TRBJ2-1; D: TRBD2; V: TRBV5-4; size: NA; DNA: TGTGCCAGCAGCGGAAGGGAGGGCAATGAGCAGTTCTTC; CDR3: CASSGREGNEQFF
J: TRBJ2-7; D: TRBD2; V: TRBV19; size: NA; DNA: TGTGCCAGTAGTATAGATAGCGGGGGCCTAGTATCCTACGAGCAGTACTTC; CDR3: CASSIDSGGLVSYEQYF
J: TRBJ2-7; D: NA; V: TRBV11-1; size: NA; DNA: TGTGCCAGCACCTCCGGGGGGCGGTACGAGCAGTACTTC; CDR3: CASTSGGRYEQYF
J: TRBJ2-7; D: TRBD2; V: TRBV7-9; size: NA; DNA: TGTTCCAGCAGCGTGACTAGCGGATACTCCTACGAGCAGTACTTC; CDR3: CSSSVTSGYSYEQYF
J: TRBJ1-2; D: TRBD1; V: TRBV28; size: few; DNA: TGTGCCAGCAGTTCGGGGGGGACAGCCCGATTTAACTATGGCTACACCTTC; CDR3: CASSSGGTARFNYGYTF
J: TRBJ1-2; D: NA; V: TRBV15; size: few; DNA: TGTGCCACCAGCCCAGAGGAACGTCCCGGTTATGGCTACACCTTC; CDR3: CATSPEERPGYGYTF
J: TRBJ2-5; D: NA; V: TRBV19; size: NA; DNA: TGTGCCTCATCCCGAGGTGGGGGGGGCCGGTCGGCCCAGTACTTC; CDR3: CASSRGGGGRSAQYF
J: TRBJ2-7; D: NA; V: TRBV13; size: NA; DNA: TGTGCCAGCAGCTTAGGGCTGGGAGTCGAGCAGTACTTC; CDR3: CASSLGLGVEQYF
J: TRBJ2-4; D: TRBD1; V: TRBV18; size: NA; DNA: TGTGCCAGCTCACCTCCGGGACAGGGGATGGACAAAAACATTCAGTACTTC; CDR3: CASSPPGQGMDKNIQYF
J: TRBJ1-1; D: NA; V: TRBV29-1; size: NA; DNA: TGCAGCGCTAGCAGGGGAAGCGGCACTGAAGCTTTCTTT; CDR3: CSASRGSGTEAFF
J: TRBJ1-6; D: NA; V: TRBV30; size: NA; DNA: TGTGCCTGGAGCGACAGGTCCGCTCCCCTCCACTTT; CDR3: CAWSDRSAPLHF
J: TRBJ1-1; D: TRBD1; V: TRBV7-3; size: NA; DNA: TGTGCCAGCAGCGCGACAGGGATTCAAGCTTTCTTT; CDR3: CASSATGIQAFF